This T cell receptor beta chain was profiled in a study of long-term antiretroviral therapy in people with HIV. As regards this clone: Its antigen is as yet unknown.

Germline V lookup: CDR1 SGHTS, CDR2 YDEGEE. V lost 0 bases, J lost 4 bases, and 8 bases stayed unmatched. This CDR3 comprises 16 residues. Study-wide results and caveats: Absence of data on ART adherence, viral resistance or therapy changes was noted. Clones that had undergone expansion before ART prevailed in the repertoire throughout all time points.

Version v3.0 of the immunoSEQ assay was performed at survey level. Method: immunoSEQ multiplex PCR; TCRdb's copy keeps in-frame clones and lacks some. The repertoire holds over 25,000 clones, 88% seen once, with 4.1% in the top ten. Specimens carried roughly 0.95-11 million cryopreserved PBMC before DNA extraction. Sequencing used unsorted PBMCs, obtained 0.5 years after starting antiretroviral therapy. This sequence originates from a woman younger than 30 with HIV. The chain combines TRBV5-8 with TRBJ2-5, with 8 bases that match TRBD2. The DNA of the CDR3 is TGTGCCAGCAGCTTGGTTACTAGCGGAAGGTTAGAGACCCAGTACTTC. Translated: CASSLVTSGRLETQYF.